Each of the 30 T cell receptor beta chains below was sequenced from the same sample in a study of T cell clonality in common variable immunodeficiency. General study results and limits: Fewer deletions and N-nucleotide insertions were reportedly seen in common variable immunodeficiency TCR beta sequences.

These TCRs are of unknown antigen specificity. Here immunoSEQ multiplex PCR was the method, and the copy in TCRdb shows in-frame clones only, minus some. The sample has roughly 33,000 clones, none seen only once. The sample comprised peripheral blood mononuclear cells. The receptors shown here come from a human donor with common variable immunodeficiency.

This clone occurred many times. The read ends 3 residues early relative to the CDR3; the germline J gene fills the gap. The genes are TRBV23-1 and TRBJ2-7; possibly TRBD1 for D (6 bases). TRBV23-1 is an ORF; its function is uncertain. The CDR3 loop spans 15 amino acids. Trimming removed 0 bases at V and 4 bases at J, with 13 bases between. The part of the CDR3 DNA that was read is TGCGCCAGCAGTCAATCACAGGACAGATTTTACGAG. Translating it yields CASSQSQDRFYE. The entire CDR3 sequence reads CASSQSQDRFYEQYF.

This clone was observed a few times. CDR3 sequence: CAWGAGGTDTQYF. CDR3 bases read: TGTGCCTGGGGAGCGGGGGGCACAGATACG. V gene TRBV30 combines with J gene TRBJ2-3, with TRBD2 matching 8 bases. The sequenced fragment ends 3 residues before the CDR3 boundary, so the rest is inferred from the germline J gene. The CDR3 is 13 amino acids. Germline V gene data show CDR1 as GTSNPN and CDR2 as SVGIG (reference sequence). J gave up 1 base and V 5 bases, and 2 bases lay outside the gene matches.

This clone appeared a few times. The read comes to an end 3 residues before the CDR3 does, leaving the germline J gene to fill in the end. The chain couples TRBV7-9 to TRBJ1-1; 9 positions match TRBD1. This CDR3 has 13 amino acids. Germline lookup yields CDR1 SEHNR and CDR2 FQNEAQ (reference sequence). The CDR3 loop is CASSLGQDRGAFF. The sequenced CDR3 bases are TGTGCCAGCAGCTTAGGCCAGGACAGGGGA.

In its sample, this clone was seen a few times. CDR3 DNA (partial): TGTGCCAGCAGCCCGGGACTAGCAGAGACC. Its translation is CASSPGLAET. The entire CDR3 protein is CASSPGLAETQYF. The gene calls are TRBV2 and TRBJ2-5; 9 bases are a match to TRBD2. The CDR3 extends 3 residues past the end of the read, so its final part is completed from the germline J gene. V lost 6 bases, J lost 4 bases, and 3 bases stayed unmatched. This CDR3 spans 13 amino acids. Germline assignment: CDR1 SNHLY and CDR2 FYNNEI.

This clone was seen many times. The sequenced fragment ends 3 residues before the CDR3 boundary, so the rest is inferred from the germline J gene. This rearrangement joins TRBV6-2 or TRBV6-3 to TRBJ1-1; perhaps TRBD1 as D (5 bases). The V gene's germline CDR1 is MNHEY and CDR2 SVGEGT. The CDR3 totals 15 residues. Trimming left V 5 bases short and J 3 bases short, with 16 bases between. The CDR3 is CASSRGFRSDTEAFF. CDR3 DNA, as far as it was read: TGTGCCAGCAGTAGGGGCTTCAGGTCGGACACTGAA.

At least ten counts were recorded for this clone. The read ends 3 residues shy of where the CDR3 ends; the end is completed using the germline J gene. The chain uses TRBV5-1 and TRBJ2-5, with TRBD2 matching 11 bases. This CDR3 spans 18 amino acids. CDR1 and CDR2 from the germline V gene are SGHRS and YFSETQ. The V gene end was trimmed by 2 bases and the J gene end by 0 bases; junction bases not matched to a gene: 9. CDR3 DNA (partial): TGCGCCAGCAGCTTATGGCTAGCGGGGGGCCAAAACCAAGAGACC. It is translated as CASSLWLAGGQNQET. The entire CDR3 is CASSLWLAGGQNQETQYF.

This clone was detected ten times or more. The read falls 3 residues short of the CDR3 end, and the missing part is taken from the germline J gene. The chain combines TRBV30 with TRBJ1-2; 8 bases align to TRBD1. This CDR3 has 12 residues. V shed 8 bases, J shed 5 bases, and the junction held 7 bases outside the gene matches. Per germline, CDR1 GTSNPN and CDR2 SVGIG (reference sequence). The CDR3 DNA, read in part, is TGTGCCGGCGACAGGGGAGAGTATGGC. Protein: CAGDRGEYG. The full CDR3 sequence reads CAGDRGEYGYTF. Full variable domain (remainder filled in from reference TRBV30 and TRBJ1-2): SQTIHQWPATLVQPVGSPLSLECTVEGTSNPNLYWYRQAAGRGLQLLFYSVGIGQISSEVPQNLSASRPQDRQFILSSKKLLLSDSGFYLCAGDRGEYGYTFGSGTRLTVV.

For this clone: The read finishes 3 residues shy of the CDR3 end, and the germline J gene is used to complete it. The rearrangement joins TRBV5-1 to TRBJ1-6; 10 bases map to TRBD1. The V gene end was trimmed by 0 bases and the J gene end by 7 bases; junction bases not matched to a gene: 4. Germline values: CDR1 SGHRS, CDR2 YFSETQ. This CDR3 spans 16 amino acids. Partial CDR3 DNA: TGCGCCAGCAGCTTGGCCGGGACAGGGGAAAATTCACCC. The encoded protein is CASSLAGTGENSP. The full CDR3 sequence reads CASSLAGTGENSPLHF.

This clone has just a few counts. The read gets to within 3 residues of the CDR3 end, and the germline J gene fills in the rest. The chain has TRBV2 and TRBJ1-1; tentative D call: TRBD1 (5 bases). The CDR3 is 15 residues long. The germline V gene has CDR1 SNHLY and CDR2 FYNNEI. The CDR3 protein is CASSVSDMVVNRAFF. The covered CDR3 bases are TGTGCCAGCAGTGTATCCGATATGGTTGTCAACAGG. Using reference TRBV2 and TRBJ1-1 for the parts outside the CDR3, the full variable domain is EPEVTQTPSHQVTQMGQEVILRCVPISNHLYFYWYRQILGQKVEFLVSFYNNEISEKSEIFDDQFSVERPDGSNFTLKIRSTKLEDSAMYFCASSVSDMVVNRAFFGQGTRLTVV.

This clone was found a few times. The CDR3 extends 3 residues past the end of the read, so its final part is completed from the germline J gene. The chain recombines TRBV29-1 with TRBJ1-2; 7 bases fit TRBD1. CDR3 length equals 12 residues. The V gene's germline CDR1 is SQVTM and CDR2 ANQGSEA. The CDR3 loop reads CSVEGTGAGYTF. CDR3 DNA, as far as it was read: TGCAGCGTTGAAGGAACAGGGGCCGGC.

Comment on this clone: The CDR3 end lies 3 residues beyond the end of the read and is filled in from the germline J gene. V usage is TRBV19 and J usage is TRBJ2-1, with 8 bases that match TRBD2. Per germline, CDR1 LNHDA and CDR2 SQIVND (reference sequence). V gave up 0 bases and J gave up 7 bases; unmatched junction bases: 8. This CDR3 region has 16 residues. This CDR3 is CASSIDVTGGRNEQFF. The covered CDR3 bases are TGTGCCAGTAGTATAGATGTGACGGGGGGGCGGAATGAG.

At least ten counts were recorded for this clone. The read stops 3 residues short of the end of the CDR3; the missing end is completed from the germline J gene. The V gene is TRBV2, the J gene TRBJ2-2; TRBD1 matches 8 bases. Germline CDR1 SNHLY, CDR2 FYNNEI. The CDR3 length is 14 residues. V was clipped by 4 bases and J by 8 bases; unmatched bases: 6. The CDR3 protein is CASSATQGAGELFF. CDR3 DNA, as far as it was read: TGTGCCAGCAGTGCCACCCAGGGGGCGGGGGAG.

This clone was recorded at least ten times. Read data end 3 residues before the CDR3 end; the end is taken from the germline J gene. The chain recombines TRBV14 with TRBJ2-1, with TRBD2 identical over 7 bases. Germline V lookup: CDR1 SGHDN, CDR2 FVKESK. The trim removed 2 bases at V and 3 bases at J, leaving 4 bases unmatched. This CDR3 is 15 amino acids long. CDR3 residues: CASSQTAGRYNEQFF. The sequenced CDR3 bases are TGTGCCAGCAGCCAAACAGCGGGGCGCTACAATGAG.

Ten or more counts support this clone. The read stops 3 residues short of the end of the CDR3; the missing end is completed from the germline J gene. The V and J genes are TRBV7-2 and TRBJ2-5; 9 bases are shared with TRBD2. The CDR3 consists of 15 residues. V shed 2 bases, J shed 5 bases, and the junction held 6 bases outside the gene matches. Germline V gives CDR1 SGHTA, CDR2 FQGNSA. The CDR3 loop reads CASSLKLAGRETQYF. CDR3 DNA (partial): TGTGCCAGCAGCTTAAAGCTAGCGGGGAGGGAGACC.

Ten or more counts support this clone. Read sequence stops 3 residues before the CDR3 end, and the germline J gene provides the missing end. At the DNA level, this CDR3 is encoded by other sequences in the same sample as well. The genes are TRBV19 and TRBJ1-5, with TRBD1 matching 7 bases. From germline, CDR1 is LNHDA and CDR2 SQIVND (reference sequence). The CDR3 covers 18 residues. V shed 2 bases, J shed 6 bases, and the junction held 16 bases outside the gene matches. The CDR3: CASSIPMGGTGVGQPQHF. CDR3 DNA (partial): TGTGCCAGTAGTATACCTATGGGGGGCACAGGGGTTGGTCAGCCC.

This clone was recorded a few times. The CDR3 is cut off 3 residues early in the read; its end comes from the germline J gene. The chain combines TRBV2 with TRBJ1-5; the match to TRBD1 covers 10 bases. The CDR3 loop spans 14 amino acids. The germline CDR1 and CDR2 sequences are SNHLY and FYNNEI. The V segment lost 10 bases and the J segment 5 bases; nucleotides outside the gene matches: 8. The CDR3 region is CATTSGQGYQPQHF. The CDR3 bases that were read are TGTGCCACCACCTCGGGACAGGGGTATCAGCCC.

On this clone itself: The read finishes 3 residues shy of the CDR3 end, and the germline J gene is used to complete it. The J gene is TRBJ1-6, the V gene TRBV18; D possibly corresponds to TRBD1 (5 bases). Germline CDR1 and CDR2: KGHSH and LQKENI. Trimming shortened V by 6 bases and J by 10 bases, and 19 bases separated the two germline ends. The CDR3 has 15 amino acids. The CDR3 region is CASSQKGSVESPLHF. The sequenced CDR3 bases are TGTGCCAGCTCCCAGAAGGGGAGCGTGGAGTCACCC.

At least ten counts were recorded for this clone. The CDR3: CASRQRTPGGNTEAFF. CDR3 bases read: TGTGCCAGCAGGCAAAGGACTCCCGGAGGGAACACTGAA. V is TRBV18 and J is TRBJ1-1; D is undetermined. The read halts 3 residues ahead of the CDR3 end, with the missing end drawn from the germline J gene. The CDR3 is 16 residues long. Deletions cut 8 bases from V and 1 base from J, with 20 bases between. The germline gives CDR1 KGHSH, CDR2 LQKENI.

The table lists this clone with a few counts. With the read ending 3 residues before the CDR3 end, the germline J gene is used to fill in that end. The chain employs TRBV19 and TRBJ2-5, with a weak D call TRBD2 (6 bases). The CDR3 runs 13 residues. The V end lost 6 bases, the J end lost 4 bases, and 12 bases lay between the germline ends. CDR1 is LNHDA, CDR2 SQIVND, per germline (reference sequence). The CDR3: CASSPGLGETQYF. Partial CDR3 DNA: TGTGCCAGTAGCCCGGGACTGGGAGAGACC.

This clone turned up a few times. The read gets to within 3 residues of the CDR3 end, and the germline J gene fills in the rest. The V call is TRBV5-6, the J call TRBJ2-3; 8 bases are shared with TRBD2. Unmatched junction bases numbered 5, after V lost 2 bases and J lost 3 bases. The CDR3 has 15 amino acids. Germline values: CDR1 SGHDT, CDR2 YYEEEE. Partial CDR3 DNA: TGTGCCAGCAGCTTTTTAGCGGGGAGAACAGATACG. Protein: CASSFLAGRTDT. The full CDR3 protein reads CASSFLAGRTDTQYF. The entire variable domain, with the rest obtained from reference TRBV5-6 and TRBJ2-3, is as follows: DAGVTQSPTHLIKTRGQQVTLRCSPKSGHDTVSWYQQALGQGPQFIFQYYEEEERQRGNFPDRFSGHQFPNYSSELNVNALLLGDSALYLCASSFLAGRTDTQYFGPGTRLTVL.

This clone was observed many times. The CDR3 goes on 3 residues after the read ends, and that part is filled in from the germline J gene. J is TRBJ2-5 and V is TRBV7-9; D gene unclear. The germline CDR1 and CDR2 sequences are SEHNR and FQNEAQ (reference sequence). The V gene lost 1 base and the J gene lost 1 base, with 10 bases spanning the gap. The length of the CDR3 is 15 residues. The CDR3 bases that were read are TGTGCCAGCAGCTTAGTAACACCAATCCAAGAGACC. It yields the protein CASSLVTPIQET. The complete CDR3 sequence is CASSLVTPIQETQYF. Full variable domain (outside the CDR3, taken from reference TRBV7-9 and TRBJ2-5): DTGVSQNPRHKITKRGQNVTFRCDPISEHNRLYWYRQTLGQGPEFLTYFQNEAQLEKSRLLSDRFSAERPKGSFSTLEIQRTEQGDSAMYLCASSLVTPIQETQYFGPGTRLLVL.

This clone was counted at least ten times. The CDR3 reads CASSLTRDSQETQYF. The CDR3 bases that were read are TGTGCCAGCAGCCTAACCCGGGACTCACAAGAGACC. The chain uses TRBV13 and TRBJ2-5; TRBD2 might be the D (6 bases). The read is 3 residues too short to cover the CDR3 end, so that end is filled in from the germline J gene. Trimming shortened V by 5 bases and J by 2 bases, and 15 bases separated the two germline ends. Per germline, CDR1 PRHDT and CDR2 FYEKMQ (reference sequence). CDR3 length: 15 residues.

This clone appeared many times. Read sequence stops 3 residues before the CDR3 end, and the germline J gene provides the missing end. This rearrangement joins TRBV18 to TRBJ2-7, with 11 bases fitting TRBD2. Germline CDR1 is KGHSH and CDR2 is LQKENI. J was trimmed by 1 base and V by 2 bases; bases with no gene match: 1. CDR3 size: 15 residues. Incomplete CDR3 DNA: TGTGCCAGCTCACCAGGGACTAGCGGTTCCTACGAG. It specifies CASSPGTSGSYE. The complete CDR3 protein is CASSPGTSGSYEQYF.

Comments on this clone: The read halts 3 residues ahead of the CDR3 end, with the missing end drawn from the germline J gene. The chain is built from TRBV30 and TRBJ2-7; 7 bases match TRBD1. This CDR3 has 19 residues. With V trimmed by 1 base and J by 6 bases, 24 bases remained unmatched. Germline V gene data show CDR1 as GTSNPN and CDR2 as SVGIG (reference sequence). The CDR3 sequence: CAWSGLNPSHRGPLSEQYF. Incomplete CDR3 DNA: TGTGCCTGGAGTGGTCTGAATCCCTCACACAGGGGCCCTCTGAGCGAG.

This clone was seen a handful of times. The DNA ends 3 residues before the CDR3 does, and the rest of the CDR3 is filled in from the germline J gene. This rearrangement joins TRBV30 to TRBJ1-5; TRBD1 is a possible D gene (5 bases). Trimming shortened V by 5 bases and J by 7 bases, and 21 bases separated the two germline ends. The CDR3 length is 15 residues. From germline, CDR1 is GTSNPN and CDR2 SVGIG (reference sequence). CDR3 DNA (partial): TGTGCCTGGGAGGGGCAGGCTCGGAGCGGGCAGCCC. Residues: CAWEGQARSGQP. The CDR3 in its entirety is CAWEGQARSGQPQHF.

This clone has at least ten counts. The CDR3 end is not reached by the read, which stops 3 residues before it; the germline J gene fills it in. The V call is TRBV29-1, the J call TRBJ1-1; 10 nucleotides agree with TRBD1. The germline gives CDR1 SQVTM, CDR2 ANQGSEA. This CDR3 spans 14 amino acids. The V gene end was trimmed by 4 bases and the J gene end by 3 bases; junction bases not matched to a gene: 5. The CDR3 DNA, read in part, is TGCAGCGTTGCGGACAGGGGGACGTACACTGAA. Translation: CSVADRGTYTE. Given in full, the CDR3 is CSVADRGTYTEAFF.

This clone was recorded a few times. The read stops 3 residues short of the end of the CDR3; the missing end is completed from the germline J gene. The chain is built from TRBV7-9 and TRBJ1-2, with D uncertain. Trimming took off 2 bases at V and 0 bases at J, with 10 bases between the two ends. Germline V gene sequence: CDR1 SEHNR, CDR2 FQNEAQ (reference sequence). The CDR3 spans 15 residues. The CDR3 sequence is CASSLQTPANYGYTF. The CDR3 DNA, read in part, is TGTGCCAGCAGCTTACAGACTCCAGCTAACTATGGC.

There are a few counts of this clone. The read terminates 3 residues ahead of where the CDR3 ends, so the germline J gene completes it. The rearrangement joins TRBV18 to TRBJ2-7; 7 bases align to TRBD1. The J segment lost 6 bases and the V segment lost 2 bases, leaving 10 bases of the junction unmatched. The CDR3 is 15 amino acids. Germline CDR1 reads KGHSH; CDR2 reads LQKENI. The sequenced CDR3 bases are TGTGCCAGCTCACCAGGGGGATCAGGGGGAATCGAG. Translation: CASSPGGSGGIE. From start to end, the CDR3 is CASSPGGSGGIEQYF.

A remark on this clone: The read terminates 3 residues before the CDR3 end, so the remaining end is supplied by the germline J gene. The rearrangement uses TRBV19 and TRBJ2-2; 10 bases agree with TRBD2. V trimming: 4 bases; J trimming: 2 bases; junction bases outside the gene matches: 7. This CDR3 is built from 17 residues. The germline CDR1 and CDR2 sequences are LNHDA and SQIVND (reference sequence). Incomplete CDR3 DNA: TGTGCCAGTAGTACCCTACGACTAGCGGGCAACACCGGGGAG. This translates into CASSTLRLAGNTGE. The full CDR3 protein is CASSTLRLAGNTGELFF.

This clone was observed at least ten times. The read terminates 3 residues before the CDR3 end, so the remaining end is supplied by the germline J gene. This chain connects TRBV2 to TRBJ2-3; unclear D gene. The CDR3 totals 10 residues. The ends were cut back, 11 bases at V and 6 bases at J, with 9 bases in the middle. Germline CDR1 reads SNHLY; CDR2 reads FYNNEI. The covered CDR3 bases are TGTGCCGTCAATGCGGATACG. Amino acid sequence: CAVNADT. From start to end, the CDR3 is CAVNADTQYF.